This T cell receptor (beta chain) derives from a study of shared clonotypes between healthy human individuals. Study overall: Each donor contributed plates that comprised three CD4 naive, three CD4 memory, two CD8 naive and one CD8 memory. Study findings and constraints: Unshared clonotypes carried lower generation probabilities than those common to all four donors. Represented diversity (both genetic and exposure-history) was limited by the small number of donors.

The CDR3 covers 13 residues. Trimming left V 3 bases short and J 4 bases short, with 7 bases between. CDR1 is SNHLY, CDR2 FYNNEI, per germline. It was CD45RO-negative cells, positively selected for CCR7, that made up naive CD8 cells, with terminally differentiated effector memory CD45RA+ cells excluded. With respect to this clone: Its antigen is undetermined.

Assay used: immunoSEQ multiplex PCR; TCRdb lists only in-frame clones, some missing. The data contain hundreds of thousands of clones, approximately 96% of them seen just once; the ten biggest clones take up roughly 0.1%. What was sequenced was naive CD8+ T cells sorted from blood. The chain uses TRBV2 and TRBJ2-1; D is unclear. The receptor was derived from a young woman in good health. The DNA for the CDR3 is TGTGCCAGCAGTGAGGCAGATTACAATGAGCAGTTCTTC. Its protein is CASSEADYNEQFF.